Here is one T cell receptor beta chain with its context. Its matching antigen is unknown. The donors were all Caucasian adults (living in Nashville, Tennessee). Germline V gives CDR1 SGHAT, CDR2 FQDESV (reference sequence). This CDR3 comprises 14 residues. Trimming took 8 bases from V and 0 from J, leaving 12 bases between them. This table comes from immunoSEQ multiplex PCR, and its TCRdb copy is limited to in-frame clones, with some not included. The sample holds about 710,000 clones, less than 80% seen once. These data come from a study of shared clonotypes between healthy human individuals. Study outcomes and limitations: Unshared clonotypes carried lower generation probabilities than those common to all four donors. Blood was the sole source, and tissue repertoires probably differ.

This chain joins TRBV11-1 and TRBJ2-3; D is uncertain. The TCR originated in a woman between 25 and 40 years old in good health. Sequencing was carried out using memory CD4+ T cells sorted from blood. Subset: CD45RA-negative fraction. CDR3 sequence reads: CASRRAQSTDTQYF. The CDR3 nucleotides are TGTGCCAGCCGCCGCGCTCAGAGCACAGATACGCAGTATTTT.